The TCR beta chain under discussion was sequenced for a study of blood T cells in healthy people across ages. CDR3 length: 16 amino acids. Losses at the gene ends were 0 bases for V and 1 base for J; bases not matched to a gene: 6. The germline V gene encodes CDR1 LNHNV and CDR2 YYDKDF (reference sequence). Together with a sample-barcoded 5' primer, a J-beta primer mix was included in a second PCR lasting about 6 to 11 cycles. TCRdb itself ran the 5' RACE reads through MiXCR, one entry per CDR3 protein. The repertoire holds about 1.6 million distinct CDR3 sequences, with about 31% as singletons. Sequences were obtained from blood. V and J are TRBV15 and TRBJ2-7, with 7 bases fitting TRBD1. The clonotype was recovered from a woman aged 25 to 39 in good health. Here the CDR3 reads CATSRDFWDSSYEQYF. In nucleotides, the CDR3 is TGTGCCACCAGCAGAGATTTTTGGGACAGTTCCTACGAGCAGTACTTC.